This TCR beta chain appears in the sequencing data of a study of blood T cell repertoires in COVID-19. Method: immunoSEQ multiplex PCR; TCRdb's copy keeps in-frame clones and lacks some. The top ten clones hold approximately 9.8% of a sample with over 250,000 clones, around nine tenths of them seen once. Germline CDR1 and CDR2: LGHDT and YNNKEL (reference sequence). This CDR3 has 16 amino acids. After removal of 6 bases from V and 0 bases from J, the junction contained 6 bases not matched to a gene. The chain is built from TRBV3-1 (or the pseudogene TRBV3-2) and TRBJ2-2, with TRBD1 identical over 8 bases. Material: peripheral blood. This receptor was taken from a middle-aged man who had recovered from COVID-19. The CDR3 bases are TGTGCCAGCAGACTTTCGGGACAGGCGAACACCGGGGAGCTGTTTTTT. As protein: CASRLSGQANTGELFF.